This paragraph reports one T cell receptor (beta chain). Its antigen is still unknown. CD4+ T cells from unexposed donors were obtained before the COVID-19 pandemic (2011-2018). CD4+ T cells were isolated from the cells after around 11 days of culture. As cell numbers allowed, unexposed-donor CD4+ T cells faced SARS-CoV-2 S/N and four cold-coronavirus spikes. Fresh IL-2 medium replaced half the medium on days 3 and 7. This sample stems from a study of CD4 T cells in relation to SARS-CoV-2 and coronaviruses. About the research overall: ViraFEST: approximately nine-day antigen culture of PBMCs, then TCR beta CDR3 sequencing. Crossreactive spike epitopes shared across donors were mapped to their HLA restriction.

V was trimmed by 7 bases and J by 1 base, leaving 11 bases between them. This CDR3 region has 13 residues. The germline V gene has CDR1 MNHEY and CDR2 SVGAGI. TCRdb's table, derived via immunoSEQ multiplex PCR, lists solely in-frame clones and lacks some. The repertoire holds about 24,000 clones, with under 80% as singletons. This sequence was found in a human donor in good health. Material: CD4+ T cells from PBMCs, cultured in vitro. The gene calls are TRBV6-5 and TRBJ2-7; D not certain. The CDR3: CASTSGISYEQYF. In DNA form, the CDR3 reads TGTGCCAGCACATCAGGAATATCCTACGAGCAGTACTTC.